This TCR beta chain appears in the sequencing data of a study of CD8 T cells in ankylosing spondylitis. Using quantitative 5'-RACE with molecular barcodes, the authors made TCR beta libraries. TCRdb used MiXCR to reprocess the 5' RACE reads, holding one entry per CDR3 protein. The table lists tens of thousands of distinct CDR3 sequences, roughly 8.5% of them singletons. About this clonotype: Its antigen is as yet unknown. The junction differs from germline at one of its ends, possibly a read error.

CDR3 length: 16 amino acids. The V gene's germline CDR1 is MNHEY and CDR2 SMNVEV (reference sequence). The study, taken as a whole, reports: Clones tied to disease were said to be significantly enriched in matched ankylosing spondylitis synovial fluid. What appeared characteristic of ankylosing spondylitis blood was a TCR beta motif of several highly homologous variants. Several of the motif variants were reported before in synovial fluid and blood from reactive arthritis. Disease-linked clones had a CD8+ phenotype and relatively low frequency in peripheral blood.

The chain employs TRBV27 and TRBJ2-5, with 10 bases aligning to TRBD2. Sequenced material: blood, either unsorted or a sorted T cell fraction (not recorded which). This receptor was identified in a male donor with ankylosing spondylitis. The CDR3 region is CTSSLWNSGRIETQYF. CDR3 in DNA: TGTACCAGCAGTTTATGGAATAGCGGGAGGATAGAGACCCAGTACTTC.